The clone carrying this T cell receptor beta chain was picked up one time. The antigen remains undetermined. Researchers ran the PCR with 60 Vbeta and 13 Jbeta primers. The protocol was immunoSEQ multiplex PCR, while the TCRdb copy is restricted to in-frame clones and leaves out a portion. The sample records about 160,000 clones, approximately 78% being singletons. This specimen comes from a study of cytomegalovirus exposure and HLA in healthy donors. Study results and caveats: What a later analysis reportedly showed was that an Asian-associated ancestry cluster had fewer N-insertions than the 666-donor mean. When a later analysis compared HLA-associated TCR beta chains with equally common others, the HLA-associated chains turned out to be more clonally expanded and to have lower generation probabilities. Across donors, sequencing depth was assumed by presence/absence analyses to be roughly uniform. Some public TCRs appeared in many individuals, while most sequences were rare.

Trimming pared 2 bases from V and 3 bases from J, leaving 11 bases between. Germline V lookup: CDR1 MDHEN, CDR2 SYDVKM. CDR3 length: 15 amino acids. This TCR was recovered from a woman younger than 45 in good health and CMV-seropositive. V usage is TRBV28 and J usage is TRBJ1-5; D is possibly TRBD1 (5 bases). Input material: PBMCs. The CDR3 DNA reads as TGTGCCAGCAGTTTACCCGGGGGAGACAATCAGCCCCAGCATTTT. It encodes CASSLPGGDNQPQHF.